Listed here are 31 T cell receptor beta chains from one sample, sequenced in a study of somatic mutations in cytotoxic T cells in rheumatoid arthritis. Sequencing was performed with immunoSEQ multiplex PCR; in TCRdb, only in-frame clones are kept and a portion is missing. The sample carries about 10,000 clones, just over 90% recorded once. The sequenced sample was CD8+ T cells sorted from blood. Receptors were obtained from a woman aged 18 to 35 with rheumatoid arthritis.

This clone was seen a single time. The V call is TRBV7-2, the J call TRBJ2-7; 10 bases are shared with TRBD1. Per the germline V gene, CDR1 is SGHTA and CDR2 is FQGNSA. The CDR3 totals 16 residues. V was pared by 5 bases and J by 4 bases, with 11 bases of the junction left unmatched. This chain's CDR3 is CASSRTPGTGVYEQYF. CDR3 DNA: TGTGCCAGCAGCCGTACCCCCGGGACAGGGGTGTACGAGCAGTACTTC.

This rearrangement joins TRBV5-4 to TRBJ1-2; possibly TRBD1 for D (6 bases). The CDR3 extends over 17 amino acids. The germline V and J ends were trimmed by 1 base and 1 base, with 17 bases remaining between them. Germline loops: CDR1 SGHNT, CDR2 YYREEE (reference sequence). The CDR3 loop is CASSLRNTRGHNYGYTF. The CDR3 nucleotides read TGTGCCAGCAGCTTGCGGAATACCAGGGGACATAACTATGGCTACACCTTC.

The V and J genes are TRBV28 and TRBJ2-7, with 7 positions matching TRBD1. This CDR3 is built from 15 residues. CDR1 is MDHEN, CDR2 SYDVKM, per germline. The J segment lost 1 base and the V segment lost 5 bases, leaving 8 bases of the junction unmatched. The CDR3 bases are TGTGCCAGCAGTCGCACAGGGGTAGCGTCCTACGAGCAGTACTTC. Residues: CASSRTGVASYEQYF.

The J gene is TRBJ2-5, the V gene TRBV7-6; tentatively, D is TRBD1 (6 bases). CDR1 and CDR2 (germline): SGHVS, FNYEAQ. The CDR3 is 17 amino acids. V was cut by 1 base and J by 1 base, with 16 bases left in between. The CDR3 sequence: CASSLVRIAGVQETQYF. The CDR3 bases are TGTGCCAGCAGCTTAGTTCGTATAGCAGGGGTCCAAGAGACCCAGTACTTC.

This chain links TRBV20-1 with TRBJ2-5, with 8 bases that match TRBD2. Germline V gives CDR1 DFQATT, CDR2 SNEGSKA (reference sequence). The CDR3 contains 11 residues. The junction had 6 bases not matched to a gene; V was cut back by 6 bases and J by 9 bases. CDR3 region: CSASTGGAQYF. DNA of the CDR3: TGCAGTGCGTCAACCGGGGGGGCCCAGTACTTC.

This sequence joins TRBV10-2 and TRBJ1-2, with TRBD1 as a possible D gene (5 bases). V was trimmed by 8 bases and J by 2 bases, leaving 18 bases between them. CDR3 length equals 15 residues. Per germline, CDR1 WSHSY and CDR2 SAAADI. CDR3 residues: CASSEGRDYNYGYTF. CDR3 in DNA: TGCGCCAGCTCGGAGGGCAGGGATTACAACTATGGCTACACCTTC.

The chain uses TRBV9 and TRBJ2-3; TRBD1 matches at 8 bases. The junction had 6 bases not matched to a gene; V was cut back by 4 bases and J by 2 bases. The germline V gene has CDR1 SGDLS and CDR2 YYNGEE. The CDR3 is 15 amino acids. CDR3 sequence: CASSPGGIVTDTQYF. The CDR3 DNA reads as TGTGCCAGCAGCCCAGGGGGCATCGTCACAGATACGCAGTATTTT. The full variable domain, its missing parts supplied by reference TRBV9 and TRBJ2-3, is DSGVTQTPKHLITATGQRVTLRCSPRSGDLSVYWYQQSLDQGLQFLIQYYNGEERAKGNILERFSAQQFPDLHSELNLSSLELGDSALYFCASSPGGIVTDTQYFGPGTRLTVL.

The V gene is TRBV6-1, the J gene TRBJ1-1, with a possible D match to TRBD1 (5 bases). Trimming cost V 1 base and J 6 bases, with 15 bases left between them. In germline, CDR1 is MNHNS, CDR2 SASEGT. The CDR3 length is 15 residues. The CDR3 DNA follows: TGTGCCAGCAGTGAAGAAGTAGGGGTTATGGCTGAAGCTTTCTTT. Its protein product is CASSEEVGVMAEAFF.

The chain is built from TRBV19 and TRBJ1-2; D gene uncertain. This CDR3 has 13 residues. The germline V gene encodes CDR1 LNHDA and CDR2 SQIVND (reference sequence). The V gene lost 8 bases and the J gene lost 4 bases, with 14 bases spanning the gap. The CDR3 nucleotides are TGTGCCAGTCGCAACTGGCGGCGCTATGGCTACACCTTC. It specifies CASRNWRRYGYTF.

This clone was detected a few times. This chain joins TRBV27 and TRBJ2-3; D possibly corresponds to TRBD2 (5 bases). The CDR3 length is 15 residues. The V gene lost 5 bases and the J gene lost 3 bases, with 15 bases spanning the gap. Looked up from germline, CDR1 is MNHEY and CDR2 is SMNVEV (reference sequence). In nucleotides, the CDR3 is TGTGCCAGCAGTCTAAGCGGTGAAGGAACAGATACGCAGTATTTT. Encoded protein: CASSLSGEGTDTQYF.

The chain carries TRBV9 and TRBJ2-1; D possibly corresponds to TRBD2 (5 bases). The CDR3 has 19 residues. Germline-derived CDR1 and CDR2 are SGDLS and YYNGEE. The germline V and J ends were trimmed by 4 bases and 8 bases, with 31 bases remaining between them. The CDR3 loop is CASSPAWELELDLFHEQFF. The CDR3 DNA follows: TGTGCCAGCAGCCCAGCCTGGGAGTTGGAGCTAGATCTCTTCCATGAGCAGTTCTTC.

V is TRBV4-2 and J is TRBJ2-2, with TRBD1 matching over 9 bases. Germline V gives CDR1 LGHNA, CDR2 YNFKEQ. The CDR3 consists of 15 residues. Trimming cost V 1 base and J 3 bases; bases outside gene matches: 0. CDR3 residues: CASSQGTGDTGELFF. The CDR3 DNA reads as TGTGCCAGCAGCCAAGGGACAGGGGACACCGGGGAGCTGTTTTTT.

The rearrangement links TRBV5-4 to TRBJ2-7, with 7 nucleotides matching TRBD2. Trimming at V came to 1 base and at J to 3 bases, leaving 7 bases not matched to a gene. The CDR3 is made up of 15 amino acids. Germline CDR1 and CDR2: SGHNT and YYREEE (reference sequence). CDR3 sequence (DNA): TGTGCCAGCAGCTTGAGTGGGGGGGGAAACTACGAGCAGTACTTC. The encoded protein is CASSLSGGGNYEQYF. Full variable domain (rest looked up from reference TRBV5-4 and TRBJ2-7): ETGVTQSPTHLIKTRGQQVTLRCSSQSGHNTVSWYQQALGQGPQFIFQYYREEENGRGNFPPRFSGLQFPNYSSELNVNALELDDSALYLCASSLSGGGNYEQYFGPGTRLTVT.

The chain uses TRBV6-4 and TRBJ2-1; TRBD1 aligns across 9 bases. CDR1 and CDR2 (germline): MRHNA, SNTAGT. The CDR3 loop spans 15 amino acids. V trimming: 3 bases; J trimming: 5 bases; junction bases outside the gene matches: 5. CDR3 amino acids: CASSEFTGGNNEQFF. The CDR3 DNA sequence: TGTGCCAGCAGTGAATTCACAGGGGGCAACAATGAGCAGTTCTTC.

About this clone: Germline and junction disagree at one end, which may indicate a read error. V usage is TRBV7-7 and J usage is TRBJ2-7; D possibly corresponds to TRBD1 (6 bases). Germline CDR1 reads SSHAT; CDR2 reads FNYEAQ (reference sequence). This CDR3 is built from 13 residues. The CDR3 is CASSLAQGYEQYF. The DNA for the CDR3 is TGTGCTAGCAGCTTAGCACAGGGCTACGAGCAGTACTTC.

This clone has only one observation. CDR3: CASSWTGVGELFF. CDR3 in DNA: TGTGCCAGCAGTTGGACAGGGGTCGGGGAGCTGTTTTTT. The genes are TRBV28 and TRBJ1-3, with 9 bases fitting TRBD1. The better agreement between TRBJ2-2 and the DNA end casts doubt on the J call. This CDR3 has 13 amino acids. Germline V gives CDR1 MDHEN, CDR2 SYDVKM.

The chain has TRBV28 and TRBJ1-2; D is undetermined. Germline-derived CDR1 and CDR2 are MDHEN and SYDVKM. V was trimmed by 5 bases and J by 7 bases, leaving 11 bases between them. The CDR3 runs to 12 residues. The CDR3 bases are TGTGCCAGCAGTGCTGACATGGCTGGCTACACCTTC. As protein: CASSADMAGYTF.

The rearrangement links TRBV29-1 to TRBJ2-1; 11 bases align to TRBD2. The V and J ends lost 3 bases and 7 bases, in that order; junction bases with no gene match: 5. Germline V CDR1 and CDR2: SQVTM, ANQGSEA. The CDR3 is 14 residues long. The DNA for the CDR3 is TGCAGCGTTGATACTAGCGGGAGTAGTAATGAGCAGTTCTTC. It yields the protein CSVDTSGSSNEQFF.

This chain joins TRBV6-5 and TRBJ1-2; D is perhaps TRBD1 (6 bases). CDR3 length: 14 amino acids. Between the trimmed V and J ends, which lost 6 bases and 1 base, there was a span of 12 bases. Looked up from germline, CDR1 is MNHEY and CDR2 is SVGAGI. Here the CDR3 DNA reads TGTGCCAGCAGGGACAGCTTAGTTAACTATGGCTACACCTTC. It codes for CASRDSLVNYGYTF.

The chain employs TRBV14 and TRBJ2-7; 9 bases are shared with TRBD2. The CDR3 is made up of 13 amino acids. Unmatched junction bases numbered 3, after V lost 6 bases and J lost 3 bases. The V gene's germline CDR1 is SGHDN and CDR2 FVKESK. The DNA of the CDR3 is TGTGCCAGCAGGGCTAGCGGGAACTACGAGCAGTACTTC. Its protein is CASRASGNYEQYF.

The CDR3 nucleotides read TGCGCCAGCAGCCCAGCGCCCGGGGAGCTGTTTTTT. Translated, it gives CASSPAPGELFF. V gene TRBV4-3 combines with J gene TRBJ2-2, with D uncertain. CDR1 and CDR2 (germline): LGHNA, YSLEER. V was pared by 4 bases and J by 6 bases, with 6 bases between. The CDR3 is made up of 12 amino acids.

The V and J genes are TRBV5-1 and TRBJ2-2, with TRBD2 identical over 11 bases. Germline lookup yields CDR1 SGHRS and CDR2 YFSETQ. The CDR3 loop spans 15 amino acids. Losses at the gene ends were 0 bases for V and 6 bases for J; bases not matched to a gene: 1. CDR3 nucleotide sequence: TGCGCCAGCAGCTTGGAACTAGCGGGGGCCGGGGAGCTGTTTTTT. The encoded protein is CASSLELAGAGELFF.

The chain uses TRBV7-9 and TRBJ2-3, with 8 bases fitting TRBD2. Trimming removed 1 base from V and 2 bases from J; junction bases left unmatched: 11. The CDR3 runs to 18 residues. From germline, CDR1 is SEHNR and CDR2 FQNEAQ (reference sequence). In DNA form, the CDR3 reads TGTGCCAGCAGCTTAGTTGGGACTAGTGGGCGGGACACAGATACGCAGTATTTT. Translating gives CASSLVGTSGRDTDTQYF.

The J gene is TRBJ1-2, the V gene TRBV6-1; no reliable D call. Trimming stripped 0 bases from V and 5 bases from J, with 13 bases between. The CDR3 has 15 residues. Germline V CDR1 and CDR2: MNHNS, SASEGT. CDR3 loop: CASSEAPGLRYGYTF. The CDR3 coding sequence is TGTGCCAGCAGTGAAGCCCCGGGTTTGCGGTATGGCTACACCTTC.

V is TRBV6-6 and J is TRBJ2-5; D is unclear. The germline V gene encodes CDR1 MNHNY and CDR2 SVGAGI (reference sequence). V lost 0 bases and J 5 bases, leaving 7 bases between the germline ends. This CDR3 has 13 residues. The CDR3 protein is CASSYSEIETQYF. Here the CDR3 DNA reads TGTGCCAGCAGTTACTCGGAGATCGAGACCCAGTACTTC.

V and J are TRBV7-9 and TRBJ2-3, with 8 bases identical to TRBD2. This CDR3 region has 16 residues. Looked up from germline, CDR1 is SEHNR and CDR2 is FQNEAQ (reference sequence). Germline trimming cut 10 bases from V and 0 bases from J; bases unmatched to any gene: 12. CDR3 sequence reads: CATGGGSGISTDTQYF. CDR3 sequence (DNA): TGTGCCACCGGGGGGGGGAGCGGGATTAGCACAGATACGCAGTATTTT.

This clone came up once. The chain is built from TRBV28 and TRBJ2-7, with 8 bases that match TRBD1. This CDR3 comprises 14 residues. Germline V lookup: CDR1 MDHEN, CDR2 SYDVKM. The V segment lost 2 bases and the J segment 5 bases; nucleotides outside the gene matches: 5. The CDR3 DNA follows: TGTGCCAGCAGTTTAAGGGTGACAGGGGACGAGCAGTACTTC. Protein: CASSLRVTGDEQYF.

The CDR3 bases are TGTGCCATCAGTGTATCCTCGGGGGGGAACACTGAAGCTTTCTTT. Amino acid sequence: CAISVSSGGNTEAFF. The rearrangement links TRBV10-3 to TRBJ1-1, with D tentatively TRBD1 (5 bases). Germline V CDR1 and CDR2: ENHRY, SYGVKD. CDR3 size: 15 residues. V was pared by 4 bases and J by 1 base, with 13 bases between.

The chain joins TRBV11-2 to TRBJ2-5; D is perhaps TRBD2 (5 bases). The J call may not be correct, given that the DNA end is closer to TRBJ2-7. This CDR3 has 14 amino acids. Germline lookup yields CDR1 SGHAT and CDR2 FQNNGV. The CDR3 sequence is CASSLAGFSYEQYF. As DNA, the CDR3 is TGTGCCAGCAGCTTAGCGGGGTTCTCCTACGAGCAGTACTTC.

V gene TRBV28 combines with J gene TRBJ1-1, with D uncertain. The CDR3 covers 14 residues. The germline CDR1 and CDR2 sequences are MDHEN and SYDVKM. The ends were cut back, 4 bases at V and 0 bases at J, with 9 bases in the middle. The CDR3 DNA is TGTGCCAGCAGTTCCCACCGGGTGAACACTGAAGCTTTCTTT. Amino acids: CASSSHRVNTEAFF.

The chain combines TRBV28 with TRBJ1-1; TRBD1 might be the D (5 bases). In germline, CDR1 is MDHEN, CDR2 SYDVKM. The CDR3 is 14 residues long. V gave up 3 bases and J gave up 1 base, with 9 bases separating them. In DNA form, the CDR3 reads TGTGCCAGCAGTTTGGTCAGGGCGAACACTGAAGCTTTCTTT. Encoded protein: CASSLVRANTEAFF.